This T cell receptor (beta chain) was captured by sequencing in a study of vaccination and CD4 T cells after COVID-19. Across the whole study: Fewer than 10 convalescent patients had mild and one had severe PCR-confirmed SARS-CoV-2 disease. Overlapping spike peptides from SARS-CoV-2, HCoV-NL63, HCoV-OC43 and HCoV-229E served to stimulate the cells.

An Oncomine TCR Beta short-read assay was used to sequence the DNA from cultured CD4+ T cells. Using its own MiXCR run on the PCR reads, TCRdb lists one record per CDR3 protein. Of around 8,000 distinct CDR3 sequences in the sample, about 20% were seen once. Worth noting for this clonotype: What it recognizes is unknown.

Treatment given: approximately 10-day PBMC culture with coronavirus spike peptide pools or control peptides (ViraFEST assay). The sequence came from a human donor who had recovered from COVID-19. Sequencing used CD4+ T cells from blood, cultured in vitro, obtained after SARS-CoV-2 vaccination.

The CDR3 reads CASSQVGRGQGRNEQYF. DNA for the CDR3: TGCGCCAGCAGCCAAGTGGGTCGAGGACAGGGGAGGAACGAGCAGTACTTC. This chain connects TRBV4-3 to TRBJ2-7, with 9 nucleotides matching TRBD1. The CDR3 totals 17 residues. The J segment lost 5 bases and the V segment lost 1 base, leaving 12 bases of the junction unmatched. CDR1 is LGHNA and CDR2 is YSLEER in the germline V gene.